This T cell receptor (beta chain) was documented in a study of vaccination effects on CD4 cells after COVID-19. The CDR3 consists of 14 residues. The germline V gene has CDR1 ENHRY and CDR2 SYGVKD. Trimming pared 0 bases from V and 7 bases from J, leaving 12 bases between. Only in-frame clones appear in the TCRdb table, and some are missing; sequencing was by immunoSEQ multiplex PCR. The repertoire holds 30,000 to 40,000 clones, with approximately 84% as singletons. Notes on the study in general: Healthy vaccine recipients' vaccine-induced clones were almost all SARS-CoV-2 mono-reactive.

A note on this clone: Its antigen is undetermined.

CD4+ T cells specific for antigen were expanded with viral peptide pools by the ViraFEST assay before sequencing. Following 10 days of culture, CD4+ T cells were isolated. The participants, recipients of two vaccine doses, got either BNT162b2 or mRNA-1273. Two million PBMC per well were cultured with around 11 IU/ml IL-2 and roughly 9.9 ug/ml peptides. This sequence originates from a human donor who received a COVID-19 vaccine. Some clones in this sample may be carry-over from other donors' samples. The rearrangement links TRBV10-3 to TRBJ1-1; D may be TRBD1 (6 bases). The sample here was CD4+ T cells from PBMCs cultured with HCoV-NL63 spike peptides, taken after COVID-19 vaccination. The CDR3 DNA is TGTGCCATCAGTGAGTCGCGGGGGCAAAATGAAGCTTTCTTT. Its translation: CAISESRGQNEAFF.